This TCR beta chain was captured in a study of T cell responses to AZD1222 COVID-19 vaccine. Repertoires were generated with immunoSEQ multiplex PCR, while TCRdb's copy carries only in-frame clones and drops some. The sample consists of about 89,000 clones, approximately 86% of them appearing once. This sequence was found in an adult who received the AZD1222 COVID-19 vaccine. The sample consisted of peripheral blood, taken 28 days after the second AZD1222 dose.

The CDR3 region is CASSLEARQGGGYTF. CDR3 nucleotides: TGTGCCAGCAGCTTAGAAGCCCGACAGGGCGGAGGCTACACCTTC. The gene calls are TRBV7-8 and TRBJ1-2; the match to TRBD1 covers 7 bases. The germline gives CDR1 SGHVS, CDR2 FQNEAQ. Unmatched junction bases numbered 10, after V lost 1 base and J lost 8 bases. The CDR3 runs 15 residues.